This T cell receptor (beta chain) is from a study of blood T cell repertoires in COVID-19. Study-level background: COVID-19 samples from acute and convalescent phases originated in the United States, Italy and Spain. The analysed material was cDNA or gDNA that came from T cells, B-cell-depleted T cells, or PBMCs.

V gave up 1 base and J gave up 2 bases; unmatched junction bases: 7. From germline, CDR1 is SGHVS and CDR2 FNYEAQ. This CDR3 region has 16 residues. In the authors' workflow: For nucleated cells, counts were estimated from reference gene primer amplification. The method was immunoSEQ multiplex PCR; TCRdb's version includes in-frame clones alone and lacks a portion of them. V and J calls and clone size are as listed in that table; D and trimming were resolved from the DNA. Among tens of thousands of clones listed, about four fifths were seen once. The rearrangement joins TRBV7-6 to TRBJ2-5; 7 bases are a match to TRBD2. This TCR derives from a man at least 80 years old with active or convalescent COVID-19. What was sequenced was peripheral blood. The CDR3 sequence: CASSLVGSGLQETQYF. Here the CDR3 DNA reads TGTGCCAGCAGCTTAGTCGGTAGCGGGCTTCAAGAGACCCAGTACTTC.